This entry features one T cell receptor beta chain sequence. Its antigen is unidentified. A clone one base away is much larger, so this may be a read error. Germline V gene lookup returns CDR1 SGHTA and CDR2 FQGTGA. The CDR3 runs 15 residues. The data derive from a study of blood T cells in healthy people across ages. Study-wide context: About one barcoded TCR beta cDNA was captured per two T cells. The study's findings and limits: Diversity estimates drawn from one million T cells were deemed underestimates.

A J-beta primer mix and a sample-barcoded 5' primer were used in a second PCR of about 6 to 12 cycles. All cDNA molecules were each tagged by a template-switch adaptor with 12 random nucleotides. Researchers report that each sample yielded at least 2.5 million CDR3-containing paired-end reads. TCRdb reprocessed the 5' RACE reads with MiXCR, giving one entry per CDR3 protein. The table has some 1,800,000 distinct CDR3 sequences, roughly 43% seen once. V gene TRBV7-3 combines with J gene TRBJ2-1; 12 bases map to TRBD2. The TCR comes from a human donor in good health. Sequenced input: blood. For the CDR3, the DNA is TGTGCCAGCAGCTCCCTAGCGGGGGGGTATAATGGGCAGTTCTTC. Translation gives CASSSLAGGYNGQFF.